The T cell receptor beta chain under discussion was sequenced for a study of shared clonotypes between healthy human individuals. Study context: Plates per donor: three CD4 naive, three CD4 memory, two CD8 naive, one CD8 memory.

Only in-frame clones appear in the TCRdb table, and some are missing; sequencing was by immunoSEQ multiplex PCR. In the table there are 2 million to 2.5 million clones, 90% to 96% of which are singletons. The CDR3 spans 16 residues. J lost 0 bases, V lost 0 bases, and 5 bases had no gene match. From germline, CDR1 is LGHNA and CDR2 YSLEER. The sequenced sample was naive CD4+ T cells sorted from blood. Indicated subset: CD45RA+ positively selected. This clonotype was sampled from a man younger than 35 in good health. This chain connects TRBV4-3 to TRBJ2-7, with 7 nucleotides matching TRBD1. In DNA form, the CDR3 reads TGCGCCAGCAGCCAAGATCGGACAGGAGGCTCCTACGAGCAGTACTTC. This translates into CASSQDRTGGSYEQYF.